The rows below give T cell receptor beta chains drawn from one sample of a study of T cells in Graves' hyperthyroidism and ophthalmopathy. One entry per CDR3 protein results from TCRdb running MiXCR on the multiplex PCR reads. In the table there are fewer than 350,000 distinct CDR3 sequences, approximately 22% of which are singletons. What was sequenced was blood. The receptors here all came from a woman aged 50 to 60 with Graves' hyperthyroidism. Both conserved end residues are part of each CDR3. D genes are given only for firm matches. Clone sizes are given selectively: once, few, many, or a class where the clone is expanded.

j_call d_call clone_size v_call cdr3_nt cdr3_aa
TRBJ1-3 . . TRBV12-3/TRBV12-4 TGTGCCAGCAGACTAAGGGACACCATATATTTT CASRLRDTIYF
TRBJ2-3 TRBD1 many TRBV12-3/TRBV12-4 TGTGCCAGCAACCCGGGACAGGGGATCCGCACAGATACGCAGTATTTT CASNPGQGIRTDTQYF
TRBJ1-1 TRBD1 . TRBV20-1 TGCAGCGCGGGACAGGGGAGGGGTGAGGGAAACACTGAAGCTTTCTTT CSAGQGRGEGNTEAFF
TRBJ1-1 . many TRBV5-1 TGCGCCAGCCAGGAGGCGATGAACACTGAAGCTTTCTTT CASQEAMNTEAFF
TRBJ2-1 . many TRBV30 TGTGCCTGGAGTGAAGTGGGCCTTGAGCAGTTCTTC CAWSEVGLEQFF
TRBJ2-1 TRBD2 many TRBV7-9 TGTGCCAGCAACCTTAGAGGGACTAGCGGGAGTATTGAGCAGTTCTTC CASNLRGTSGSIEQFF
TRBJ2-5 . . TRBV20-1 TGCAGTGCTAGAGTTCAGCCCGCCCAGTACTTC CSARVQPAQYF
TRBJ1-5 . many TRBV28 TGTGCCAGCAGTCCGAGAGACTCGGTGAAGAGTCAGCCCCAGCATTTT CASSPRDSVKSQPQHF
TRBJ1-2 . few TRBV12-3/TRBV12-4 TGTGCCAGCAGTTTAGGGGGCGGGATACGTGGCTACACCTTC CASSLGGGIRGYTF
TRBJ2-7 TRBD1 many TRBV28 TGCGCCAGCAGCCTGAGACAGGGCTCCTACGAGCAGTACTTC CASSLRQGSYEQYF
TRBJ1-1 . . TRBV5-1 TGCGCCAGCAGCTTGGGCAGGGCCGATTTTGAAGCTTTCTTT CASSLGRADFEAFF
TRBJ1-1 . . TRBV20-1 TGCAGTGCTAGACGGGGACGGGTTTCGGGTGAAGCTTTCTTT CSARRGRVSGEAFF
TRBJ2-3 TRBD2 many TRBV20-1 TGCAGTGCCGAGGGACTAGCGGAGAGCACAGATACGCAGTATTTT CSAEGLAESTDTQYF
TRBJ1-5 . few TRBV27 TGTGCCAGCAGCCAATTCAGCGAGGCAAGCAATCAGCCCCAGCATTTT CASSQFSEASNQPQHF
TRBJ1-1 . . TRBV27 TGTGCCAGCAGGACCGTATCTGGGAACACTGAAGCTTTCTTT CASRTVSGNTEAFF
TRBJ2-7 . many TRBV7-9 TGTGCCAGCAGCCTTACAGGGTATAACTACGAGCAGTACTTC CASSLTGYNYEQYF
TRBJ1-2 . many TRBV28 TGTGCCAGCAGCTTGTCGACCCGGTTCTATGGCTACACCTTC CASSLSTRFYGYTF
TRBJ2-5 . . TRBV2 TGTGCCAGCAGCCTGAATGGGGGTCAAGAGACCCAGTACTTC CASSLNGGQETQYF
TRBJ2-1 TRBD2 . TRBV12-3/TRBV12-4 TGTGCCAGCAGTTTCGTTGCGGGAGGGCAATATGAGCAGTTCTTC CASSFVAGGQYEQFF
TRBJ2-3 TRBD1 . TRBV2 TGTGCCAGCAGGCCCAGGGGGTCCAGCACAGATACGCAGTATTTT CASRPRGSSTDTQYF
TRBJ1-4 . many TRBV2 TGTGCCAGCAGTGAAGGGTCAGTTTTGCGTGAAAAACTGTTTTTT CASSEGSVLREKLFF
TRBJ2-2 . many TRBV27 TGTGCCAGCAGTATACAGAGCACCGGGGAGCTGTTTTTT CASSIQSTGELFF
TRBJ2-7 TRBD1 many TRBV5-1 TGCGCCAGCAGCAAGACCGGACAGGGCTTCCACGAGCAGTACTTC CASSKTGQGFHEQYF
TRBJ2-1 TRBD1 few TRBV6-1 TGTGCCAGCAGTAGGGGACAGGCCACCTACAATGAGCAGTTCTTC CASSRGQATYNEQFF
TRBJ1-2 . . TRBV20-1 TGCAGTGCTAGGCGTGCAGGAACCCGTGGCTACACCTTC CSARRAGTRGYTF
TRBJ1-5 TRBD1 many TRBV5-1 TGCGCCAGCAGCTTGGACGGACAGGGGGGGTATAGCAATCAGCCCCAGCATTTT CASSLDGQGGYSNQPQHF
TRBJ1-1 . many TRBV15 TGTGCCACCAGCAGAGAGAGAGCCCAATTGACAGGGAACACTGAAGCTTTCTTT CATSRERAQLTGNTEAFF
TRBJ1-2 . . TRBV2 TGTGCCAGCAGTTCATCAGAGAACTATGGCTACACCTTC CASSSSENYGYTF
TRBJ1-1 . few TRBV5-1 TGCGCCAGCAGCTTGCTAGGGGGGTTAGCTTTCTTT CASSLLGGLAFF
TRBJ2-7 . many TRBV28 TGTGCCAGCAGTTGGGGACTTCAAGATGAGCAGTACTTC CASSWGLQDEQYF
TRBJ2-7 TRBD2 many TRBV11-3 TGTGCCAGCAGCTTAGGCGGGGGACTAGCGAAGAACGCCTACGAGCAGTACTTC CASSLGGGLAKNAYEQYF
TRBJ2-7 TRBD2 many TRBV18 TGTGCCAGCTCACCCCTAGCGGGAGAGGGCGAGCAGTACTTC CASSPLAGEGEQYF
TRBJ1-3 . . TRBV5-5 TGTGCCAGCAGCTTTTCTATCGGAAACACCATATATTTT CASSFSIGNTIYF
TRBJ2-1 . many TRBV3-1 TGTGCCAGCAGCCAAGGTTCGGGGGTGCAAACCAATGAGCAGTTCTTC CASSQGSGVQTNEQFF
TRBJ2-1 . . TRBV2 TGTGCCAGCAGCTTTCGGGGTCCGAGCTCCTACAATGAGCAGTTCTTC CASSFRGPSSYNEQFF
TRBJ2-2 TRBD2 few TRBV7-8 TGTGCCAGCAGCTTTAGGACTAGCGGGAGGAACGGGGAGCTGTTTTTT CASSFRTSGRNGELFF
TRBJ2-3 TRBD2 many TRBV20-1 TGCAGTGCTAGAGGGCTAGCGGGGGGGCGTGGAGATACGCAGTATTTT CSARGLAGGRGDTQYF
TRBJ2-2 . few TRBV29-1 TGCAGCGTTGAGGGGGCGGTGGACACCGGGGAGCTGTTTTTT CSVEGAVDTGELFF
TRBJ2-1 . . TRBV7-6 TGTGCCAGCAGCTTAGGAGGGGGTCTCCAATTCAATGAGCAGTTCTTC CASSLGGGLQFNEQFF
TRBJ1-1 . . TRBV7-2 TGTGCCAGCAGCTTACACAAGCTCGGAACTGAAGCTTTCTTT CASSLHKLGTEAFF
TRBJ2-1 . . TRBV5-1 TGCGCCAGCAGCTTGGGGCCCGGACCTCACAATGAGCAGTTCTTC CASSLGPGPHNEQFF
TRBJ1-6 TRBD1 . TRBV28 TGTGCCGGGCGAGGAGGGGGCACCCAGCCCCTCCACTTT CAGRGGGTQPLHF
TRBJ2-3 . many TRBV6-1 TGTGCCAGCAGCCATGGGACAGATACGCAGTATTTT CASSHGTDTQYF
TRBJ2-7 . . TRBV19 TGTGCCAGTAAAACCGGGACATACTCCTACGAGCAGTACTTC CASKTGTYSYEQYF
TRBJ1-2 . many TRBV10-3 TGTGCCACCCGCGAGGGAAAAGAGGATGGCTACACCTTC CATREGKEDGYTF
TRBJ2-7 TRBD2 . TRBV20-1 TGCAGTGCTAGGTCGGGACTAGCGGCCTACGAGCAGTACTTC CSARSGLAAYEQYF
TRBJ2-1 TRBD1 many TRBV11-2 TGTGCCAGCAGCTCGAACAGGGGGCGGGATGAGCAGTTCTTC CASSSNRGRDEQFF
TRBJ2-7 TRBD1 many TRBV30 TGTGCCTGGAGTGGAGGACAGGGGTACTACGAGCAGTACTTC CAWSGGQGYYEQYF
TRBJ2-1 TRBD2 . TRBV3-1 TGTGCCAGCACCAGGACTAGCGGGGTTAATGAGCAGTTCTTC CASTRTSGVNEQFF
TRBJ2-1 . . TRBV24-1 TGTGCCACCAGTGATTTGTCGGTTTCGGGACGGGGCTCCTACAATGAGCAGTTCTTC CATSDLSVSGRGSYNEQFF
TRBJ2-3 TRBD2 many TRBV28 TGTGCCAGCACCCTCAGCGGGGCGGGCACAGATACGCAGTATTTT CASTLSGAGTDTQYF
TRBJ2-7 TRBD1 . TRBV24-1 TGTGCCACCAGTGACACGACAGGGAAGTCCTACGAGCAGTACTTC CATSDTTGKSYEQYF
TRBJ1-2 TRBD1 many TRBV4-1 TGCGCCAGCAGCCAGCCGACACAGGGGCAGAACTATGGCTACACCTTC CASSQPTQGQNYGYTF
TRBJ2-3 TRBD1 . TRBV10-1 TGCGCCAGCAGCCCAACCGGGACAGGTAGCACAGATACGCAGTATTTT CASSPTGTGSTDTQYF
TRBJ1-2 . once TRBV6-8 TGTGCCAGCAGTCTCAGAGATAACTATGGCTACACCTTC CASSLRDNYGYTF
TRBJ2-1 . many TRBV7-9 TGTGCCAGCAGCTCCAGGGCAGGGCTCTCCGGCAATGAGCAGTTCTTC CASSSRAGLSGNEQFF
TRBJ2-5 . many TRBV20-1 TGCAGTGCTAGAGATTTCGCGCGGTGGGAGACCCAGTACTTC CSARDFARWETQYF
TRBJ1-1 TRBD1 few TRBV5-4 TGTGCCAGCAGCTTGGGGGCAGGGGGCTTGAACACTGAAGCTTTCTTT CASSLGAGGLNTEAFF
TRBJ2-5 TRBD2 many TRBV7-8 TGTGCCAGCAGCTTAATGAGCGGGACCCAAGAGACCCAGTACTTC CASSLMSGTQETQYF